This T cell receptor beta chain originates from a study of beta chain features in type 1 diabetes. Sequenced material consisted of expressed TCRB transcripts (all of the isolated RNA was reverse transcribed). Samples of naive, central memory and regulatory T cells yielded a mean of about 3.4 million reads. Here immunoSEQ multiplex PCR was the method, and the copy in TCRdb shows in-frame clones only, minus some. The repertoire holds hundreds of thousands of clones, 10% to 15% seen once, with around 0.022% in the top ten. Findings and limits, study-wide: For Type 1 diabetes patients, all four CD4+ subsets carried TCRB CDR3s that were moderately but significantly shorter.

This CDR3 is 15 amino acids long. Germline CDR1 is ENHRY and CDR2 is SYGVKD. V trimming: 5 bases; J trimming: 1 base; junction bases outside the gene matches: 3. In its sample, this clone was seen a few times. Its antigen is unidentified. Stem cell-like memory, regulatory, central memory and naive CD4+ cells were sorted via CD45RO/CCR7/CD25/CD127/CD95/CD27. The specimen was naive CD4+ T cells from blood. The sequence was obtained from a man in his late teens or twenties with type 1 diabetes. The chain combines TRBV10-3 with TRBJ2-2, with 8 nucleotides matching TRBD2. The CDR3 here is CAISSAGENTGELFF. CDR3 coding DNA: TGTGCCATCAGTTCAGCGGGGGAGAACACCGGGGAGCTGTTTTTT.